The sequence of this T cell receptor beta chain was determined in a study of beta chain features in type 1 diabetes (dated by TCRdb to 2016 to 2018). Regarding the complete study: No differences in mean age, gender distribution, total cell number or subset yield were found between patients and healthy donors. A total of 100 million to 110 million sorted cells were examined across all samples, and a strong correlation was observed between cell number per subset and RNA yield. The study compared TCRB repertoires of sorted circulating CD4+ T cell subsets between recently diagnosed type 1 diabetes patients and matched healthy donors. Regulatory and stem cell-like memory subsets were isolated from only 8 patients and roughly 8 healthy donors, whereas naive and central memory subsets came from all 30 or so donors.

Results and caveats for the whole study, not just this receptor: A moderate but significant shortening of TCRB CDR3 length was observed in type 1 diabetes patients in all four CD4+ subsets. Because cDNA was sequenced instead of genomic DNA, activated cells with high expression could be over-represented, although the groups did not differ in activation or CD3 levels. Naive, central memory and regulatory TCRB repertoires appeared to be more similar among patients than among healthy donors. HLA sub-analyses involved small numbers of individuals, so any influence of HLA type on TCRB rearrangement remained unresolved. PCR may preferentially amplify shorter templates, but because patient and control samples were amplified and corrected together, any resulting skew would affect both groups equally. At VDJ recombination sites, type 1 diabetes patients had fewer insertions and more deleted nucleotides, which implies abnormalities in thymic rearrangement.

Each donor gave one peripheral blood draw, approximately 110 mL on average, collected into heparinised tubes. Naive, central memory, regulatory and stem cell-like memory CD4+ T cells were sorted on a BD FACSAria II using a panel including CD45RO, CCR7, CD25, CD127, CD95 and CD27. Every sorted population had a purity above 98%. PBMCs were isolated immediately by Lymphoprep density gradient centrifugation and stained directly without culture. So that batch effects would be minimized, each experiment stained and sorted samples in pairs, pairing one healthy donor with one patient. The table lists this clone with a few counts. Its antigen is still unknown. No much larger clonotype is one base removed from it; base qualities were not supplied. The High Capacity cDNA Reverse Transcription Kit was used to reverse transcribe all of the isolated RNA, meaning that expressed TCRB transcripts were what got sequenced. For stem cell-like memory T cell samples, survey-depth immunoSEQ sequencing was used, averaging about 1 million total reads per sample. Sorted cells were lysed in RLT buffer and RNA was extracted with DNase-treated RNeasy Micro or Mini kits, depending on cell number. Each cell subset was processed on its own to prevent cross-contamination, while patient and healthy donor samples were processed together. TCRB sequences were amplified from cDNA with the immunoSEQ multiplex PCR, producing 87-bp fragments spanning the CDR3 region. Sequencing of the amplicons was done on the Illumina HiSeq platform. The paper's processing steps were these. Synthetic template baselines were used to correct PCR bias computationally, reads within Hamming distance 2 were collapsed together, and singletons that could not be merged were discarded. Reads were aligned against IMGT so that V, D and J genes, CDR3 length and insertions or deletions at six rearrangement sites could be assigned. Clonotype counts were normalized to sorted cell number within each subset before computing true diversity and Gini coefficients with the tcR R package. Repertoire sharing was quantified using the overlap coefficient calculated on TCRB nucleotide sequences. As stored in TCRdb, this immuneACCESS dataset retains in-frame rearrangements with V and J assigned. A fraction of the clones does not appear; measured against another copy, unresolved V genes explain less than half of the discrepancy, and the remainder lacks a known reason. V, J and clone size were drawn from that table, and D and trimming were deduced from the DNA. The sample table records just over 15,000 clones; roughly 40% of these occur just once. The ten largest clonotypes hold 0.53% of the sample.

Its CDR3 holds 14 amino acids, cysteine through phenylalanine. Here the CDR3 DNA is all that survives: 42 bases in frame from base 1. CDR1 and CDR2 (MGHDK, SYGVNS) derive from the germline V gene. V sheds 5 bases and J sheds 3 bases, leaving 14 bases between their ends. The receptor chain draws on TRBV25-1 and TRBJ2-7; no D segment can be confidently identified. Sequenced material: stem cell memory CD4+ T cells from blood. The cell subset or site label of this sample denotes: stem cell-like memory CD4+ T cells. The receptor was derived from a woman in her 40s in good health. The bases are TGTGCCAGCAGTTACGGGTCGCCGATCTACGAGCAGTACTTC. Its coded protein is CASSYGSPIYEQYF.